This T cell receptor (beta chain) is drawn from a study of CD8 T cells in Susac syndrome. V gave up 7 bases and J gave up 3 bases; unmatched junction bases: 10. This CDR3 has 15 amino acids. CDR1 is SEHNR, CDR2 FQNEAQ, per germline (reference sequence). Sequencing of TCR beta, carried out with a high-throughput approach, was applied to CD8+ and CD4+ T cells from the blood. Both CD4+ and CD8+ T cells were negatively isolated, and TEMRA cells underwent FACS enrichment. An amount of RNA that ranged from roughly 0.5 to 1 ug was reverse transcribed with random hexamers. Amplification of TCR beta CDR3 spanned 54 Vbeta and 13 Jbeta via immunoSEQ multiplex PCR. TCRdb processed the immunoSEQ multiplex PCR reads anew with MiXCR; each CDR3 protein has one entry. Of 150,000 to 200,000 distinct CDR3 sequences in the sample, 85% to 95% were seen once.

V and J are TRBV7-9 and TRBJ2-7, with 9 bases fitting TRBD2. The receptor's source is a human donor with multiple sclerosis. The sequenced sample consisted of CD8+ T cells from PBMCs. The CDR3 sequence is CASTHGAGGNYEQYF. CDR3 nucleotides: TGTGCCAGCACCCACGGGGCGGGAGGGAACTACGAGCAGTACTTC.